The T cell receptor beta chain under discussion was sequenced for a study of Graves' ophthalmopathy and Graves' hyperthyroidism. Study observations and caveats: The model achieved 70.59% sensitivity and around 78% specificity for ophthalmopathy progression. In blood appeared most of the expanded thyroid clonotypes whose frequency exceeded 0.001.

V was clipped by 7 bases and J by 4 bases, with 7 bases between them. Germline CDR1 and CDR2: MNHEY and SVGEGT. This CDR3 comprises 11 residues. RNA served as the template for amplifying TCR beta CDR3 regions. The first round was an RT-PCR with HTBI primers, and the second round was a multiplex PCR. TCRdb re-called the multiplex PCR reads through MiXCR, storing one row per CDR3 protein. The data show roughly 380,000 distinct CDR3 sequences, approximately 15% seen once. In its sample, this clonotype was seen a few times. Its matching antigen is unknown. Sequenced: peripheral blood. This receptor was identified in a woman under 30 with stable Graves' hyperthyroidism. The chain employs TRBV6-2 or TRBV6-3 and TRBJ2-5, with D unresolved. The CDR3 here is CASNDGETQYF. CDR3 nucleotide sequence: TGTGCCAGCAACGACGGAGAGACCCAGTACTTC.